The 20 T cell receptor beta chains reported below all come from one sample, sequenced in a study of cytomegalovirus exposure and HLA in healthy donors. The PCR employed 60 Vbeta primers together with 13 Jbeta primers. The repertoire was sequenced with immunoSEQ multiplex PCR; TCRdb's copy has only in-frame clones and lacks some. The data show approximately 130,000 clones, with roughly 79% seen just once and about 2% held by the top ten. Sequencing was carried out using PBMCs. Source of these receptors: a woman in her thirties or forties in good health and CMV-seronegative.

This clone was seen a handful of times. This sequence joins TRBV4-1 and TRBJ2-4, with 11 bases identical to TRBD1. This CDR3 spans 17 amino acids. J was trimmed by 6 bases and V by 3 bases; bases with no gene match: 10. Germline V lookup: CDR1 MGHRA, CDR2 YSYEKL. The CDR3 is CASSQIGVGQGGNIQYF. The CDR3 DNA reads as TGCGCCAGCAGCCAGATAGGAGTGGGACAGGGGGGAAACATTCAGTACTTC.

The V call is TRBV7-3, the J call TRBJ2-2; 8 bases align to TRBD2. This CDR3 has 16 residues. The V gene end was trimmed by 1 base and the J gene end by 5 bases; junction bases not matched to a gene: 6. The germline CDR1 and CDR2 sequences are SGHTA and FQGTGA. In DNA, the CDR3 is TGTGCCAGCAGCTTAATCGGAGCGGGAGCTACCGGGGAGCTGTTTTTT. As protein: CASSLIGAGATGELFF.

CDR3 region: CASSPGYGQGTANEQFF. Here the CDR3 DNA reads TGTGCCAGCAGTCCTGGATACGGACAGGGAACGGCCAATGAGCAGTTCTTC. The chain couples TRBV28 to TRBJ2-1; TRBD1 matches 8 bases. The V and J ends lost 5 bases and 6 bases, in that order; junction bases with no gene match: 15. This CDR3 has 17 amino acids. Germline CDR1 reads MDHEN; CDR2 reads SYDVKM.

The rearrangement joins TRBV7-9 to TRBJ1-1; the D gene is possibly TRBD1 (5 bases). The CDR3 totals 12 residues. In germline, CDR1 is SEHNR, CDR2 FQNEAQ (reference sequence). V lost 3 bases and J 6 bases, leaving 8 bases between the germline ends. CDR3 in amino acids: CASSLRDPEAFF. In nucleotides, the CDR3 is TGTGCCAGCAGCTTGCGGGACCCTGAAGCTTTCTTT.

The chain uses TRBV5-1 and TRBJ1-4; D gene unclear. The CDR3 is 15 residues long. Trimming removed 5 bases at V and 0 bases at J, with 11 bases between. Germline V gene data show CDR1 as SGHRS and CDR2 as YFSETQ. The CDR3 bases are TGCGCCAGCAGAGACGGGGTTGCAACTAATGAAAAACTGTTTTTT. This encodes CASRDGVATNEKLFF.

The chain combines TRBV7-3 with TRBJ2-1, with 10 bases matching TRBD2. CDR1 is SGHTA and CDR2 is FQGTGA in the germline V gene. The CDR3 extends over 16 amino acids. J lost 0 bases, V lost 5 bases, and 4 bases had no gene match. This CDR3 reads CASSLSGGASYNEQFF. The CDR3 DNA reads TGTGCCAGCAGCCTCAGCGGGGGGGCCTCCTACAATGAGCAGTTCTTC.

The J gene is TRBJ2-3, the V gene TRBV5-1; TRBD1 aligns across 8 bases. Germline trimming cut 0 bases from V and 6 bases from J; bases unmatched to any gene: 6. The CDR3 is 15 residues long. Germline CDR1 SGHRS, CDR2 YFSETQ. The CDR3 sequence: CASSLASGGFDTQYF. The CDR3, as DNA: TGCGCCAGCAGCTTGGCTTCAGGGGGCTTTGATACGCAGTATTTT.

The chain couples TRBV9 to TRBJ1-5; 7 nucleotides match TRBD1. CDR1 and CDR2 (germline): SGDLS, YYNGEE. J was trimmed by 4 bases and V by 3 bases; bases with no gene match: 10. CDR3 length: 16 amino acids. The CDR3 spells CASSAHRGPRNQPQHF. The CDR3 bases are TGTGCCAGCAGCGCTCACAGGGGCCCCAGGAATCAGCCCCAGCATTTT.

The chain combines TRBV6-1 with TRBJ1-5; 8 bases map to TRBD1. The CDR3 is 16 residues long. CDR1 and CDR2 from the germline V gene are MNHNS and SASEGT. Trimming removed 1 base from V and 2 bases from J; junction bases left unmatched: 4. The CDR3 is CASSEGRGRGNQPQHF. In nucleotides, the CDR3 is TGTGCCAGCAGTGAAGGCAGGGGGCGAGGCAATCAGCCCCAGCATTTT.

This clone was observed a few times. The genes are TRBV6-1 and TRBJ1-3; 7 bases line up with TRBD1. V was pared by 2 bases and J by 9 bases, with 10 bases of the junction left unmatched. The CDR3 spans 15 residues. Looked up from germline, CDR1 is MNHNS and CDR2 is SASEGT. The CDR3: CASSEPYGTEVTIYF. The CDR3 nucleotides read TGTGCCAGCAGTGAACCATATGGGACAGAGGTCACCATATATTTT.

Of note for this clone: Distinct nucleotide sequences in the sample also encode this CDR3. CDR3 loop: CASSIWGGTEAFF. CDR3 coding DNA: TGTGCCAGTAGTATTTGGGGGGGCACTGAAGCTTTCTTT. The chain carries TRBV19 and TRBJ1-1; D perhaps matches TRBD1 (5 bases). The CDR3 covers 13 residues. Germline V gives CDR1 LNHDA, CDR2 SQIVND (reference sequence). V dropped 3 bases and J dropped 4 bases, with 9 bases sitting between them.

The sample holds a few counts of this clone. The chain is built from TRBV7-3 and TRBJ2-7, with a possible D match to TRBD2 (5 bases). Germline V CDR1 and CDR2: SGHTA, FQGTGA. The V and J ends lost 3 bases and 2 bases respectively, with 11 bases between them. This CDR3 contains 14 residues. The CDR3 spells CASSLAGGTYEQYF. The DNA of the CDR3 is TGTGCCAGCAGCTTGGCGGGCGGTACCTACGAGCAGTACTTC.

The rearrangement links TRBV11-3 to TRBJ2-1, with a possible D match to TRBD1 (6 bases). Germline lookup yields CDR1 SGHNT and CDR2 YENEEA. Trimming took 2 bases from V and 4 from J, leaving 9 bases between them. This CDR3 spans 14 amino acids. Written as DNA, the CDR3 is TGTGCCAGCAGCTTACCAGGGGATTACAATGAGCAGTTCTTC. Protein: CASSLPGDYNEQFF.

The chain couples TRBV19 to TRBJ2-3; 7 nucleotides agree with TRBD2. V was pared by 3 bases and J by 6 bases, with 6 bases of the junction left unmatched. The CDR3 contains 14 residues. From germline, CDR1 is LNHDA and CDR2 SQIVND (reference sequence). CDR3 protein: CASSIDWTRDTQYF. The CDR3 region has the DNA TGTGCCAGTAGTATCGACTGGACTAGGGATACGCAGTATTTT.

The V and J genes are TRBV6-5 and TRBJ2-1; TRBD2 matches 8 bases. The CDR3 runs to 14 residues. After removal of 7 bases from V and 5 bases from J, the junction contained 7 bases not matched to a gene. Germline CDR1 is MNHEY and CDR2 is SVGAGI. CDR3 DNA sequence: TGTGCCAGCACCTCCCGGGGGGGGAACAATGAGCAGTTCTTC. Translated: CASTSRGGNNEQFF.

This clone occurred once. Compared with germline, one end of the junction differs, possibly owing to a read error. J is TRBJ1-5 and V is TRBV7-9, with D perhaps TRBD1 (5 bases). Germline V CDR1 and CDR2: SEHNR, FQNEAQ (reference sequence). The CDR3 is made up of 15 amino acids. The CDR3 DNA sequence: TGTTCCAGCAGCTCCTGGGGCAGGGTAGACCAGCCCCAGCATTTT. Translation: CSSSSWGRVDQPQHF.

The chain has TRBV28 and TRBJ1-1; D gene uncertain. Germline V gives CDR1 MDHEN, CDR2 SYDVKM. V lost 5 bases to trimming and J lost 1 base, with 14 bases between them. This CDR3 is built from 15 residues. CDR3 bases: TGTGCCAGCAGTGGAGGCGCTCGGGGGAACACTGAAGCTTTCTTT. As protein: CASSGGARGNTEAFF.

This sequence joins TRBV6-1 and TRBJ2-5; D is possibly TRBD2 (5 bases). The CDR3 length is 14 residues. Germline CDR1 MNHNS, CDR2 SASEGT. With 4 bases removed from V and 5 bases from J, the gap between germline ends came to 14 bases. The CDR3 DNA sequence: TGTGCCAGCAGTGGAGGGCAATTGGGGGAGACCCAGTACTTC. It translates to CASSGGQLGETQYF.

J is TRBJ2-1 and V is TRBV7-9; TRBD2 aligns across 15 bases. The junction had 3 bases not matched to a gene; V was cut back by 5 bases and J by 7 bases. The germline gives CDR1 SEHNR, CDR2 FQNEAQ (reference sequence). This CDR3 spans 15 amino acids. CDR3 protein: CASSLGTSGRNEQFF. The CDR3 nucleotides are TGTGCCAGCAGCCTCGGGACTAGCGGGAGGAATGAGCAGTTCTTC.

V gene TRBV19 combines with J gene TRBJ2-1; D is uncertain. Germline CDR1 reads LNHDA; CDR2 reads SQIVND (reference sequence). This CDR3 is built from 12 residues. The ends were cut back, 5 bases at V and 9 bases at J, with 11 bases in the middle. DNA for the CDR3: TGTGCCAGTAGTTCTACCCGCGTTGAGCAGTTCTTC. Translated: CASSSTRVEQFF.